These 14 T cell receptor beta chains originate from one sample sequenced in a study of blood T cell repertoires in COVID-19. The method was immunoSEQ multiplex PCR; TCRdb's version includes in-frame clones alone and lacks a portion of them. The repertoire holds about 670,000 clones, with around 89% as singletons. Sequencing used peripheral blood. All receptors come from a woman younger than 30 with acute or convalescent COVID-19.

This clone was seen more than once but under ten times. The J gene is TRBJ1-1, the V gene TRBV20-1; TRBD1 matches at 9 bases. V shed 3 bases and J 5 bases; nucleotides not matched to a gene: 7. The CDR3 covers 14 residues. CDR1 is DFQATT, CDR2 SNEGSKA, per germline (reference sequence). CDR3 sequence: CSASAGDRVTEAFF. CDR3 DNA sequence: TGCAGTGCTAGTGCGGGGGACAGGGTGACTGAAGCTTTCTTT.

The V gene is TRBV18, the J gene TRBJ1-2, with 8 positions matching TRBD1. Trimming removed 0 bases from V and 6 bases from J; junction bases left unmatched: 3. The CDR3 is 14 amino acids. Germline V lookup: CDR1 KGHSH, CDR2 LQKENI. CDR3 loop: CASSPPGQDHGYTF. As DNA, the CDR3 is TGTGCCAGCTCACCACCGGGACAGGACCATGGCTACACCTTC.

The gene calls are TRBV27 and TRBJ1-2; 11 bases are a match to TRBD1. CDR3 length equals 15 residues. Germline trimming cut 5 bases from V and 8 bases from J; bases unmatched to any gene: 10. Germline lookup yields CDR1 MNHEY and CDR2 SMNVEV (reference sequence). The CDR3 DNA sequence: TGTGCCAGCAGTGACCCGGGACAGGGGGTATACGGCTACACCTTC. It specifies CASSDPGQGVYGYTF.

This rearrangement joins TRBV2 to TRBJ2-6; unclear D gene. Germline CDR1 SNHLY, CDR2 FYNNEI. The CDR3 has 15 amino acids. Trimming removed 8 bases at V and 1 base at J, with 12 bases between. Written as DNA, the CDR3 is TGTGCCAGCCCGAGCCTCGGGTCTGGGGCCAACGTCCTGACTTTC. It is translated as CASPSLGSGANVLTF. Full variable domain (rest looked up from reference TRBV2 and TRBJ2-6): EPEVTQTPSHQVTQMGQEVILRCVPISNHLYFYWYRQILGQKVEFLVSFYNNEISEKSEIFDDQFSVERPDGSNFTLKIRSTKLEDSAMYFCASPSLGSGANVLTFGAGSRLTVL.

The chain is built from TRBV30 and TRBJ2-3; 7 positions match TRBD2. This CDR3 region has 12 residues. The junction had 0 bases not matched to a gene; V was cut back by 6 bases and J by 0 bases. CDR1 is GTSNPN and CDR2 is SVGIG in the germline V gene (reference sequence). The CDR3 DNA reads TGTGCCTGTAGCGGGAGCACAGATACGCAGTATTTT. It translates to CACSGSTDTQYF.

The rearrangement joins TRBV24-1 to TRBJ2-2; tentative D call: TRBD1 (5 bases). V was cut by 5 bases and J by 0 bases, with 9 bases left in between. The germline V gene has CDR1 KGHDR and CDR2 SFDVKD. There are 15 residues in the CDR3. In DNA, the CDR3 is TGTGCCACCAGTGGGTCAGGGACGAACACCGGGGAGCTGTTTTTT. The encoded protein is CATSGSGTNTGELFF.

V gene TRBV5-4 combines with J gene TRBJ2-3, with D uncertain. CDR1 is SGHNT and CDR2 is YYREEE in the germline V gene (reference sequence). Trimming cost V 3 bases and J 1 base, with 15 bases left between them. CDR3 length equals 16 residues. DNA for the CDR3: TGTGCCAGCAGCTCCGCAGTGATAGGAGGCACAGATACGCAGTATTTT. Amino acid sequence: CASSSAVIGGTDTQYF.

This rearrangement joins TRBV7-8 to TRBJ1-5; 7 positions match TRBD1. Germline V gives CDR1 SGHVS, CDR2 FQNEAQ. Losses at the gene ends were 7 bases for V and 1 base for J; bases not matched to a gene: 7. The CDR3 covers 15 residues. CDR3 sequence (DNA): TGTGCCAGCACCACGGGACAGACAAGCAATCAGCCCCAGCATTTT. Protein: CASTTGQTSNQPQHF.

The chain uses TRBV5-6 and TRBJ1-2; weak D call: TRBD1 (6 bases). Trimming pared 4 bases from V and 5 bases from J, leaving 15 bases between. The CDR3 is made up of 14 amino acids. Germline V gene sequence: CDR1 SGHDT, CDR2 YYEEEE. CDR3 sequence reads: CASSQQGVRYGYTF. In DNA, the CDR3 is TGTGCCAGCAGCCAACAGGGTGTAAGGTATGGCTACACCTTC.

This chain connects TRBV12-3 or TRBV12-4 to TRBJ1-5; maybe TRBD1 (6 bases). Trimming cost V 7 bases and J 13 bases, with 14 bases left between them. The CDR3 runs to 11 residues. For the CDR3, the DNA is TGTGCCAGCACTAGACAGGTGGGGCAGCATTTT. Its translation: CASTRQVGQHF.

V usage is TRBV19 and J usage is TRBJ2-7; 8 bases line up with TRBD2. The CDR3 runs 17 residues. Germline CDR1 and CDR2: LNHDA and SQIVND (reference sequence). J was trimmed by 1 base and V by 3 bases; bases with no gene match: 11. CDR3 bases: TGTGCCAGTAGTATTGCCAGCGGGGGTGAAATTTCCTACGAGCAGTACTTC. It codes for CASSIASGGEISYEQYF.

In this sample, this clone turned up once. The chain couples TRBV7-6 to TRBJ2-7; possibly TRBD2 for D (5 bases). This CDR3 comprises 14 residues. From germline, CDR1 is SGHVS and CDR2 FNYEAQ. Trimming took off 5 bases at V and 4 bases at J, with 15 bases between the two ends. The CDR3 DNA sequence: TGTGCCAGCAGCCCACTAGGCCCGAGGTACGAGCAGTACTTC. Encoded protein: CASSPLGPRYEQYF.

This clone was seen more than once but under ten times. This rearrangement joins TRBV29-1 to TRBJ1-2; D is possibly TRBD1 (6 bases). This CDR3 comprises 13 residues. Germline V gives CDR1 SQVTM, CDR2 ANQGSEA. Trimming pared 5 bases from V and 7 bases from J, leaving 17 bases between. CDR3 protein: CSVNRDGLGGYTF. CDR3 DNA sequence: TGCAGCGTTAACAGGGACGGGCTGGGTGGCTACACCTTC.

A single count supports this clone. The chain couples TRBV14 to TRBJ1-4, with D tentatively TRBD1 (6 bases). The CDR3 loop spans 14 amino acids. Trimming stripped 10 bases from V and 0 bases from J, with 12 bases between. Germline CDR1 is SGHDN and CDR2 is FVKESK. CDR3 nucleotides: TGTGCCACCTCTCGGACAGCAACTAATGAAAAACTGTTTTTT. It is translated as CATSRTATNEKLFF.